Sequencing of this TCR beta chain was carried out in a study of shared clonotypes between healthy human individuals. The study's findings and limits: The represented genetic and exposure-history diversity was limited by the small number of donors.

The study drew its donors from healthy HIV-negative adults without recent acute infections or vaccinations. For genomic DNA, unsorted samples relied on around 86 million PBMCs. This clone was detected once. Its antigen is unidentified. Unsorted PBMC DNA underwent sequencing on ten immunoSEQ deep assay plates. TCRdb keeps only in-frame clones here, not all; method: immunoSEQ multiplex PCR. The sample lists roughly 500,000 clones; about four fifths were seen once. The germline V gene encodes CDR1 SGHRS and CDR2 YFSETQ. The CDR3 has 14 residues. Unmatched junction bases numbered 2, after V lost 2 bases and J lost 3 bases.

Material: PBMCs. This sequence was found in a woman in her 40s in good health. Some clones in this sample may be carry-over from other donors' samples. The rearrangement joins TRBV5-1 to TRBJ2-3; 8 nucleotides agree with TRBD1. CDR3 in DNA: TGCGCCAGCAGCTTTGGGACAGGAACAGATACGCAGTATTTT. It yields the protein CASSFGTGTDTQYF.